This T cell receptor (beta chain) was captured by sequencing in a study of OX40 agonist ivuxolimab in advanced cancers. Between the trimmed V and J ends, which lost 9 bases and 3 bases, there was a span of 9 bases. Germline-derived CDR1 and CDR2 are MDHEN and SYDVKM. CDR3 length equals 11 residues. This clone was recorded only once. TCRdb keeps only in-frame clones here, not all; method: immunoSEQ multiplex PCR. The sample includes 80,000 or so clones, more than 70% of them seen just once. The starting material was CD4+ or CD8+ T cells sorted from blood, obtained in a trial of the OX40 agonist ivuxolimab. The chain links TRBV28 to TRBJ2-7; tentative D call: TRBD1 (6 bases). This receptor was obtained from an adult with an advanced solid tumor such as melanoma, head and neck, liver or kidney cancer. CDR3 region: CASTGNYEQYF. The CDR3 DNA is TGTGCCAGTACAGGGAACTACGAGCAGTACTTC. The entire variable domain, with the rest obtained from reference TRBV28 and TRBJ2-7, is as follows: DVKVTQSSRYLVKRTGEKVFLECVQDMDHENMFWYRQDPGLGLRLIYFSYDVKMKEKGDIPEGYSVSREKKERFSLILESASTNQTSMYLCASTGNYEQYFGPGTRLTVT.